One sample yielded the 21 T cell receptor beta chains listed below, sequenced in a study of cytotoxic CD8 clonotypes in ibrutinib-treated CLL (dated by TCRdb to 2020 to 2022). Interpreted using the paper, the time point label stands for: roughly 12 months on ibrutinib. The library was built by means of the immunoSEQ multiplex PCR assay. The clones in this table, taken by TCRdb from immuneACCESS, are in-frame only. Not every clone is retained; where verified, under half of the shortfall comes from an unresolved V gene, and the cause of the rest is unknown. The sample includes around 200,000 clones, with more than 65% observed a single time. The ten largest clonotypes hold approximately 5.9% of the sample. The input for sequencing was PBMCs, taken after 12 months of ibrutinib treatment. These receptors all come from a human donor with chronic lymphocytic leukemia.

CDR3 bases: TGTGCCAGTAGTATTCAAAGGGGTACTGAAGCTTTCTTT. It translates to CASSIQRGTEAFF. The gene calls are TRBV19 and TRBJ1-1; tentative D call: TRBD1 (5 bases). The CDR3 is made up of 13 amino acids. CDR1 is LNHDA, CDR2 SQIVND, per germline (reference sequence). V lost 3 bases to trimming and J lost 5 bases, with 10 bases between them.

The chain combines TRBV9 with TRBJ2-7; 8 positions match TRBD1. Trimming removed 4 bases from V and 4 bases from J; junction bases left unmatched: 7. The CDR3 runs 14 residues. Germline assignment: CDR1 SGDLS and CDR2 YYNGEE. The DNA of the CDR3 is TGTGCCAGCAGCCGCCAGACAGGGGATTACGAGCAGTACTTC. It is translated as CASSRQTGDYEQYF.

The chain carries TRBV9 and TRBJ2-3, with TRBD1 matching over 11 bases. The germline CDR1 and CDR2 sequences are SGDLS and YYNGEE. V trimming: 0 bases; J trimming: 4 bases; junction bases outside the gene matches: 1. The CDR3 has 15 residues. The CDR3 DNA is TGTGCCAGCAGCGTAGGGGACAGGGGGGCAGATACGCAGTATTTT. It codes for CASSVGDRGADTQYF.

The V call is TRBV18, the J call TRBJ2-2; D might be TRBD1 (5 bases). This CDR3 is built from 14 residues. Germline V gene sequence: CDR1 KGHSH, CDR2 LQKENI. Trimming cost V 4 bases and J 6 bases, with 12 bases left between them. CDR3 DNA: TGTGCCAGCTCACAACAGGCGACGTCCGGGGAGCTGTTTTTT. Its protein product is CASSQQATSGELFF.

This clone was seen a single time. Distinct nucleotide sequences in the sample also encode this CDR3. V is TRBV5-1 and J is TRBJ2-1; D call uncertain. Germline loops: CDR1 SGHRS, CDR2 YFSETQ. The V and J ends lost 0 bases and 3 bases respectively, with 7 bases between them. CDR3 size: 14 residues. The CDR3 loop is CASSLATGYNEQFF. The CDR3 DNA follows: TGCGCCAGCAGCTTGGCGACTGGCTACAATGAGCAGTTCTTC.

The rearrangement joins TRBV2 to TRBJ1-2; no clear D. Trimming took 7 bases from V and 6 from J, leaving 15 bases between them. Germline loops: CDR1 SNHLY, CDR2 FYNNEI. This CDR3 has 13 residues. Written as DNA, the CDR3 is TGTGCCAGCAATTGGAACTGGGCGGATGGCTACACCTTC. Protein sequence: CASNWNWADGYTF. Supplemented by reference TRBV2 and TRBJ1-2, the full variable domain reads EPEVTQTPSHQVTQMGQEVILRCVPISNHLYFYWYRQILGQKVEFLVSFYNNEISEKSEIFDDQFSVERPDGSNFTLKIRSTKLEDSAMYFCASNWNWADGYTFGSGTRLTVV.

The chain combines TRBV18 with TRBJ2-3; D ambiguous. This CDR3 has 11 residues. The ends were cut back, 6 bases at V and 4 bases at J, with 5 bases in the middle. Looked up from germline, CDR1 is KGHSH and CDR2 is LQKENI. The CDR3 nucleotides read TGTGCCAGCTCCATCGCAGATACGCAGTATTTT. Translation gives CASSIADTQYF.

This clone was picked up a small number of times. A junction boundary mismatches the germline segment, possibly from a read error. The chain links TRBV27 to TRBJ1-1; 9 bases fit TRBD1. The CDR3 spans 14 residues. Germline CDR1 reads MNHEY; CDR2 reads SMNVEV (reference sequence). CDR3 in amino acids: CASSSLYGTGLRIF. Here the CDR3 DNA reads TGTGCCAGCAGTTCCCTTTACGGGACAGGGTTACGAATCTTT.

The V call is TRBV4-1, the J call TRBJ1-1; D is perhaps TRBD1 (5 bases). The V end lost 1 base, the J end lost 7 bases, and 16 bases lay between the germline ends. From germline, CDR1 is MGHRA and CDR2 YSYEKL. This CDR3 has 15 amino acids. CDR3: CASSQGGWPDSEAFF. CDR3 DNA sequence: TGCGCCAGCAGCCAAGGGGGGTGGCCTGACAGTGAAGCTTTCTTT.

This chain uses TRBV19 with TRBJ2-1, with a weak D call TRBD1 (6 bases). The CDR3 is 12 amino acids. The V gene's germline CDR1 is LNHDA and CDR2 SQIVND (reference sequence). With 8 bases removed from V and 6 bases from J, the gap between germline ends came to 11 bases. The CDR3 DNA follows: TGTGCCAGTGGGGGCTCTACCAATGAGCAGTTCTTC. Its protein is CASGGSTNEQFF.

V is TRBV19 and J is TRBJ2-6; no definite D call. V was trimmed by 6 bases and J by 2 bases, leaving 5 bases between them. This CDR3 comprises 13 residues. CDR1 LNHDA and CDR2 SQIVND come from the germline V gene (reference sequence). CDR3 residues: CASRTTGANVLTF. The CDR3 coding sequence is TGTGCCAGTAGGACGACTGGGGCCAACGTCCTGACTTTC. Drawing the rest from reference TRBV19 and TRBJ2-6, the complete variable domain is DGGITQSPKYLFRKEGQNVTLSCEQNLNHDAMYWYRQDPGQGLRLIYYSQIVNDFQKGDIAEGYSVSREKKESFPLTVTSAQKNPTAFYLCASRTTGANVLTFGAGSRLTVL.

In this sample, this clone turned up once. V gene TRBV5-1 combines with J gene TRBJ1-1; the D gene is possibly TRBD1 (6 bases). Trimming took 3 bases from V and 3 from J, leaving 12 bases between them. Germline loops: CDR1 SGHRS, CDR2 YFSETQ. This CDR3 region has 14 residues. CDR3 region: CASSSTGSDTEAFF. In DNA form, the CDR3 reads TGCGCCAGCAGCTCGACAGGTTCTGACACTGAAGCTTTCTTT. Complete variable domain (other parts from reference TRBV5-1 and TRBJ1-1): KAGVTQTPRYLIKTRGQQVTLSCSPISGHRSVSWYQQTPGQGLQFLFEYFSETQRNKGNFPGRFSGRQFSNSRSEMNVSTLELGDSALYLCASSSTGSDTEAFFGQGTRLTVV.

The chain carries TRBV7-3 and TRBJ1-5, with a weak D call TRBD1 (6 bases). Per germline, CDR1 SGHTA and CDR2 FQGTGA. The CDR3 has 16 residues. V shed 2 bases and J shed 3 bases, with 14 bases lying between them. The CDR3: CASSLDWTENNQPQHF. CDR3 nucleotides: TGTGCCAGCAGCTTAGATTGGACAGAGAACAATCAGCCCCAGCATTTT.

CDR3 in amino acids: CAIGRQQYEQYF. CDR3 bases: TGTGCCATTGGACGACAGCAATACGAGCAGTACTTC. The chain combines TRBV10-3 with TRBJ2-7; maybe TRBD1 (5 bases). The CDR3 has 12 residues. From germline, CDR1 is ENHRY and CDR2 SYGVKD. The germline V and J ends were trimmed by 9 bases and 4 bases, with 13 bases remaining between them.

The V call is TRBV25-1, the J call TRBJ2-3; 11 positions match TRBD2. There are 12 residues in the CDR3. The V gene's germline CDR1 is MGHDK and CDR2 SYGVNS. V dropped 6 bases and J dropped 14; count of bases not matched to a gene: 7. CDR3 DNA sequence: TGTGCCAGCAGCGAAGGGACTAGCGGACCGTATTTT. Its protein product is CASSEGTSGPYF. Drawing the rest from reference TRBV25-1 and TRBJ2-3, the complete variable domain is EADIYQTPRYLVIGTGKKITLECSQTMGHDKMYWYQQDPGMELHLIHYSYGVNSTEKGDLSSESTVSRIRTEHFPLTLESARPSHTSQYLCASSEGTSGPYFGPGTRLTVL.

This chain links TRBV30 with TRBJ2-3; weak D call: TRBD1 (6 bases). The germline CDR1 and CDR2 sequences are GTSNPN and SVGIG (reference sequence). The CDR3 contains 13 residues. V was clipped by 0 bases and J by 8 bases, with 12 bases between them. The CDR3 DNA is TGTGCCTGGAGTGTACGAGGGGGTGGTACGCAGTATTTT. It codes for CAWSVRGGGTQYF.

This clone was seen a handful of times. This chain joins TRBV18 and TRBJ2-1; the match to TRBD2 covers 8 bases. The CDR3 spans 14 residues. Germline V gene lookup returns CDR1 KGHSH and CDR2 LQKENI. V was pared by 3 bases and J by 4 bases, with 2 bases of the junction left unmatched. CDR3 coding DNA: TGTGCCAGCTCACCTAGCGGGATTTACAATGAGCAGTTCTTC. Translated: CASSPSGIYNEQFF.

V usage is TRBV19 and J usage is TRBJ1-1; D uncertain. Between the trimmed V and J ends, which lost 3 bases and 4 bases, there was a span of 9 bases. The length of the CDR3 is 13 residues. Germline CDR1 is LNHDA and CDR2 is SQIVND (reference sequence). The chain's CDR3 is CASSISWLTEAFF. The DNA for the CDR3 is TGTGCCAGTAGTATTAGTTGGCTCACTGAAGCTTTCTTT.

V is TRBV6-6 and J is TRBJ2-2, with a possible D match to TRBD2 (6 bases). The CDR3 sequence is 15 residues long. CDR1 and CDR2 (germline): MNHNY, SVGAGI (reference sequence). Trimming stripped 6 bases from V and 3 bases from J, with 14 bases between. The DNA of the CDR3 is TGTGCCAGCAGCCACCTCTGGGGGGACACCGGGGAGCTGTTTTTT. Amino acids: CASSHLWGDTGELFF.

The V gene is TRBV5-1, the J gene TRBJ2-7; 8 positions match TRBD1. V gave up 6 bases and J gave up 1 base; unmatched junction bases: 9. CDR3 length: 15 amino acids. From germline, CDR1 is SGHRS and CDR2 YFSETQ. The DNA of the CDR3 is TGCGCCAGCAAACTAGGGACAGGCCCATCCTACGAGCAGTACTTC. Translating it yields CASKLGTGPSYEQYF.

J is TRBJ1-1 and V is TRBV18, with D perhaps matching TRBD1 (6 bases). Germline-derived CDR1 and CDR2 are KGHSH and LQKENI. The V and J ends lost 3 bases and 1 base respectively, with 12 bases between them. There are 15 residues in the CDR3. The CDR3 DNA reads TGTGCCAGCTCACCCCGACAGGTTTCGAACACTGAAGCTTTCTTT. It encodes CASSPRQVSNTEAFF.